The TCR beta chain under discussion was sequenced for a study of blood T cell repertoires in COVID-19. Study-wide background: Samples representing acute and convalescent COVID-19 were sourced from the United States, Italy and Spain. PBMCs, B-cell-depleted T cells, or T cells were the source of the cDNA or gDNA that made up the material.

As originally analysed: Estimated nucleated cell counts came from reference gene primer amplification. This table comes from immunoSEQ multiplex PCR, and its TCRdb copy is limited to in-frame clones, with some not included. For V, J and clone size, that table is used; D and trimming come from the DNA. The sample holds roughly 73,000 clones, 89% seen once. The germline V gene encodes CDR1 GTSNPN and CDR2 SVGIG (reference sequence). CDR3 length: 15 amino acids. The V gene end was trimmed by 2 bases and the J gene end by 7 bases; junction bases not matched to a gene: 10. The sequenced sample was peripheral blood. This clonotype originated in a man at least 80 years old with acute or convalescent COVID-19. V usage is TRBV30 and J usage is TRBJ2-1, with 8 bases fitting TRBD2. Here the CDR3 reads CAWSYKREYKNEQFF. The CDR3 DNA sequence: TGTGCCTGGAGTTATAAGCGGGAGTATAAGAATGAGCAGTTCTTC. The full variable domain, with the rest looked up from reference TRBV30 and TRBJ2-1, is SQTIHQWPATLVQPVGSPLSLECTVEGTSNPNLYWYRQAAGRGLQLLFYSVGIGQISSEVPQNLSASRPQDRQFILSSKKLLLSDSGFYLCAWSYKREYKNEQFFGPGTRLTVL.